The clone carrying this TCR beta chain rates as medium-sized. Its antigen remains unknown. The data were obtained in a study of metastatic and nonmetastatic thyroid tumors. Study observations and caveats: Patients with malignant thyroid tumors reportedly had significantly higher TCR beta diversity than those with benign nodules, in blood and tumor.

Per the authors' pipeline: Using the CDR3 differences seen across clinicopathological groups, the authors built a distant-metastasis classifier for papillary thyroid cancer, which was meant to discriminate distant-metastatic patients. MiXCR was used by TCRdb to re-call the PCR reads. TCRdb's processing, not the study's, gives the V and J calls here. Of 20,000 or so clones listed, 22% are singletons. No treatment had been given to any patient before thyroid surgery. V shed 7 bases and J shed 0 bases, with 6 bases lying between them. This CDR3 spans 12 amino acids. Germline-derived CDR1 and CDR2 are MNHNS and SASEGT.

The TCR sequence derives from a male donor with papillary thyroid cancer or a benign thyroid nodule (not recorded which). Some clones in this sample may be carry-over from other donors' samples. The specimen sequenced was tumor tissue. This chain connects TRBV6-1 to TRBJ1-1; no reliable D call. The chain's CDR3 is CASTNMNTEAFF. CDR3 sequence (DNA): TGTGCCAGCACCAACATGAACACTGAAGCTTTCTTT.